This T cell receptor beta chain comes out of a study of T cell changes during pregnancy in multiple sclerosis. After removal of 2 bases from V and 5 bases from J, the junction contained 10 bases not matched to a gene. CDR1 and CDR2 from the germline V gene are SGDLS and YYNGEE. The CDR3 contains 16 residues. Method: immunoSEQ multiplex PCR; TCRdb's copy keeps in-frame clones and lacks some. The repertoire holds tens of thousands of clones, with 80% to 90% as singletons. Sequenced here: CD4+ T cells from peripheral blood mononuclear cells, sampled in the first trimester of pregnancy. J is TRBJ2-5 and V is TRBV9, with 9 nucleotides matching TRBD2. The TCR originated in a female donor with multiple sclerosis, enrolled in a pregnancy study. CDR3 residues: CASSVGSSGGAETQYF. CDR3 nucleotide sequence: TGTGCCAGCAGCGTCGGGAGTAGCGGGGGAGCGGAGACCCAGTACTTC.